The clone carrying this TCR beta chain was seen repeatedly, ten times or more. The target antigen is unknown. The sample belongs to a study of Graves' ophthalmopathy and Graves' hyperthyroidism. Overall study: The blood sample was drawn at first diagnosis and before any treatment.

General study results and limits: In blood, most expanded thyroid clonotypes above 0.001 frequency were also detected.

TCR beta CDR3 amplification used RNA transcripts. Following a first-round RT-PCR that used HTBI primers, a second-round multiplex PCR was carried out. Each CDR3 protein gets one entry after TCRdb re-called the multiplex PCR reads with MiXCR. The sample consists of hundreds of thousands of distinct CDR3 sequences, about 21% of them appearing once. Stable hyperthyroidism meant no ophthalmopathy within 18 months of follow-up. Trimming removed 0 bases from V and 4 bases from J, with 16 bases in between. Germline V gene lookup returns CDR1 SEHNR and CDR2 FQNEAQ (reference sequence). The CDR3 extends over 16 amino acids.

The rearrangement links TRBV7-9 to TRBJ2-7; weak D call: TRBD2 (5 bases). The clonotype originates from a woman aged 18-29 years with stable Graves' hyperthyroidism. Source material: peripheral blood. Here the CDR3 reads CASSLALAQTSYEQYF. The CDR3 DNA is TGTGCCAGCAGCTTAGCATTAGCGCAAACGTCATACGAGCAGTACTTC.